The rows below give T cell receptor beta chains drawn from one sample of a study of OX40 agonist ivuxolimab in advanced cancers. Profiled with immunoSEQ multiplex PCR; TCRdb holds only in-frame clones, not every one. The sample holds tens of thousands of clones, approximately 89% seen once. The material was CD4+ or CD8+ T cells sorted from blood, obtained in a trial of the OX40 agonist ivuxolimab. The receptors originated from an adult with an advanced solid tumor such as melanoma, head and neck, liver or kidney cancer. Both conserved end residues are trimmed from each CDR3. Fields, in order: V gene, J gene, CDR3 protein.

TRBV7-9	TRBJ2-1	ASSLQLAGAYNEQF
TRBV19	TRBJ2-7	ASSISSSYEQY
TRBV4-3	TRBJ2-7	ASSQETSYEQY
TRBV28	TRBJ2-5	ASSKIGPNDFYETQY
TRBV19	TRBJ2-2	ASSIGGVGELF
TRBV9	TRBJ1-2	ASSLTADGYT
TRBV7-8	TRBJ2-1	ASSPGGAGYNEQF
TRBV27	TRBJ2-2	ASSLLGLGELF
TRBV28	TRBJ1-2	ASSPQTDDYGYT
TRBV19	TRBJ2-7	ASSPAVPSYEQY
TRBV28	TRBJ2-7	ASSFSQGVYEQY
TRBV9	TRBJ2-1	ASSTRTSGNALDEQF
TRBV27	TRBJ1-1	ASSLARNTEAF
TRBV4-3	TRBJ2-5	ASSQDRRVQETQY
TRBV5-6	TRBJ1-2	ASRLIDGYT
TRBV4-3	TRBJ2-5	ASSQDYPGTGRTETQY
TRBV19	TRBJ2-7	ASSLAGEQY
TRBV4-1	TRBJ2-2	ASSPWSSGTTGELF
TRBV7-3	TRBJ2-1	ASSSPAGTSGKSSYNEQF
TRBV5-4	TRBJ1-1	ASNRPGDPNTEAF
TRBV4-2	TRBJ2-5	ASSPGPAEYQETQY
TRBV27	TRBJ2-3	ASSHITPTGVRTDTQY
TRBV6-6	TRBJ2-7	ASSYGRATYTYEQY